The T cell receptor (beta chain) under discussion was sequenced for a study of blood T cells in healthy people across ages. Findings and caveats of the study: Diversity of TCR beta per million T cells declined in a roughly linear way with age. Diversity estimates drawn from one million T cells were deemed underestimates.

Alongside a J-beta primer mix, a sample-barcoded 5' primer served in a second PCR lasting about 7 to 11 cycles. TCRdb re-called the 5' RACE reads through MiXCR, storing one row per CDR3 protein. There are about 640,000 distinct CDR3 sequences in the sample; roughly 53% occur only once, and 35% to 40% lies in the top ten. As regards this clonotype: Its antigen is not identified.

The germline V gene encodes CDR1 MNHEY and CDR2 SMNVEV (reference sequence). The V gene lost 2 bases and the J gene lost 6 bases, with 4 bases spanning the gap. CDR3 length: 11 residues. This sequence joins TRBV27 and TRBJ1-1; D is undetermined. Sequencing was performed on blood. This sequence originates from a man aged 55-75 years in good health. The CDR3 DNA follows: TGTGCCAGCAGTTTAGTCCCTGAAGCTTTCTTT. This encodes CASSLVPEAFF.